The sequence of this T cell receptor beta chain was determined in a study of blood T cell repertoires in COVID-19. In germline, CDR1 is MNHNS, CDR2 SASEGT. The ends lost 1 base at V and 5 bases at J; junction bases unmatched: 4. The CDR3 is made up of 16 amino acids. This table comes from immunoSEQ multiplex PCR, and its TCRdb copy is limited to in-frame clones, with some not included. The top ten clones hold approximately 1% of a sample with about 370,000 clones, 80% to 90% of them seen once. This clone was counted ten times or more. This TCR was sampled from a man aged 18 to 30 who had recovered from COVID-19. The sample consisted of PBMCs or T cells enriched from blood (not recorded which). The J gene is TRBJ1-5, the V gene TRBV6-1; 11 bases are a match to TRBD1. The CDR3 is CASSEVEGQGDQPQHF. In DNA, the CDR3 is TGTGCCAGCAGTGAAGTCGAGGGACAGGGGGATCAGCCCCAGCATTTT.